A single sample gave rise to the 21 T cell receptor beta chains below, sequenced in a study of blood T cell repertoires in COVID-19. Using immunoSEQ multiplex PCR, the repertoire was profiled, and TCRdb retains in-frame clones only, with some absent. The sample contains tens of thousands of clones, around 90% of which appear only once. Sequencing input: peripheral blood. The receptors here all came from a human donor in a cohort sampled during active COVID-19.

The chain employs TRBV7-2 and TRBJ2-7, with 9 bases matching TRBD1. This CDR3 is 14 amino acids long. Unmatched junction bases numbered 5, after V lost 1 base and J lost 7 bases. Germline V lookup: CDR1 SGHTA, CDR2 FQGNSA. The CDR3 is CASSLGSGTGEQYF. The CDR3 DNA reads TGTGCCAGCAGCTTAGGGTCCGGGACAGGGGAGCAGTACTTC.

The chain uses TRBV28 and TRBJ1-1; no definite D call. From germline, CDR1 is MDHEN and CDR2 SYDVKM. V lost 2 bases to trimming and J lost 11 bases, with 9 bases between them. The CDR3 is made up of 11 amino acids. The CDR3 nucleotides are TGTGCCAGCAGTTTAACAAATGTCGCTTTCTTT. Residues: CASSLTNVAFF.

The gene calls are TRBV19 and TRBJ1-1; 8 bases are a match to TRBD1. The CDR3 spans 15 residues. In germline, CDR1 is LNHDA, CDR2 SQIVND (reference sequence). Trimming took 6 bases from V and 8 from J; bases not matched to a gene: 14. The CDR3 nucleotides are TGTGCCAGTAGCACATCCCGGGACAGGTCCGGCGAAGCTTTCTTT. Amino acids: CASSTSRDRSGEAFF.

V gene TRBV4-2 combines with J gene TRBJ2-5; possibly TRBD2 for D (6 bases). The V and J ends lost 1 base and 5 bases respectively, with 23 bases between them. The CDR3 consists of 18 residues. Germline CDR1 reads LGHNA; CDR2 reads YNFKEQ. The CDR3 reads CASSQGTSRRELQETQYF. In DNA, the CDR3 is TGTGCCAGCAGCCAAGGAACTAGCCGCCGAGAACTTCAGGAGACCCAGTACTTC.

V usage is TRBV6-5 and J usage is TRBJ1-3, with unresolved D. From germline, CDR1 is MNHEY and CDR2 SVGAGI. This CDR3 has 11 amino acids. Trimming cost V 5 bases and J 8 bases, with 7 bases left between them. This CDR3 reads CASSPLDTIYF. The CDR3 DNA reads TGTGCCAGCAGTCCCCTCGACACCATATATTTT.

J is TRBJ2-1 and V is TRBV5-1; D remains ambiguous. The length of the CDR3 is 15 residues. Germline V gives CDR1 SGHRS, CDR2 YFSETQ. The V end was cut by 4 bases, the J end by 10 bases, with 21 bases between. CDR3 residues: CASSKAALGSWEQFF. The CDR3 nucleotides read TGCGCCAGCAGCAAGGCGGCCCTAGGTTCCTGGGAGCAGTTCTTC. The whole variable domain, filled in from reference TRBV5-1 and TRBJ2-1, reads KAGVTQTPRYLIKTRGQQVTLSCSPISGHRSVSWYQQTPGQGLQFLFEYFSETQRNKGNFPGRFSGRQFSNSRSEMNVSTLELGDSALYLCASSKAALGSWEQFFGPGTRLTVL.

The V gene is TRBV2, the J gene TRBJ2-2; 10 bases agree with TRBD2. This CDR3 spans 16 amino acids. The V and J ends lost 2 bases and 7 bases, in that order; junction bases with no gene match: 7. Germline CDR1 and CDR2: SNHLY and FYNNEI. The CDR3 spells CASSESGGAEIGELFF. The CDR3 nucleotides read TGTGCCAGCAGTGAAAGCGGGGGGGCCGAAATCGGGGAGCTGTTTTTT.

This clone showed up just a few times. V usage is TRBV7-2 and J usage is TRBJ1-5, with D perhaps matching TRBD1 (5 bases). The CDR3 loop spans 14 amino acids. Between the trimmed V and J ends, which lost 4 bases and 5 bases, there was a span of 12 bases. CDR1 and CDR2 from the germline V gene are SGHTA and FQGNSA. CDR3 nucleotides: TGTGCCAGCAGCTCAGGGTGGTCCGATCAGCCCCAGCATTTT. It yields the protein CASSSGWSDQPQHF.

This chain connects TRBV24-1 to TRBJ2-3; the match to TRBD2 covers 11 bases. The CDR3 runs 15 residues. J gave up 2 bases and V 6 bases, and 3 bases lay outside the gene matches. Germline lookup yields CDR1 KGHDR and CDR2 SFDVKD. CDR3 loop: CATSLAGGFTDTQYF. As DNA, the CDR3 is TGTGCCACCAGTCTAGCGGGGGGATTCACAGATACGCAGTATTTT.

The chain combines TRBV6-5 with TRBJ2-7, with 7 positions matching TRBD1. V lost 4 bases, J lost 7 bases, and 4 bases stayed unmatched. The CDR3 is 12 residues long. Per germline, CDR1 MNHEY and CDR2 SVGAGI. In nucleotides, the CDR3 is TGTGCCAGCAGTTGGCCGGGACAGGAGCAGTACTTC. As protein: CASSWPGQEQYF.

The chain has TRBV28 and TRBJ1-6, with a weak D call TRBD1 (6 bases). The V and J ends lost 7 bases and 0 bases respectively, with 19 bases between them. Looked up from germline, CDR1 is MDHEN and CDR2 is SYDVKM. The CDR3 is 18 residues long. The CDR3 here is CASTFGAQGSSYNSPLHF. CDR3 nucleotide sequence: TGTGCCAGCACCTTTGGGGCGCAGGGGAGCTCCTATAATTCACCCCTCCACTTT.

The CDR3 nucleotides are TGTGCCACCAGCAGAGAAAGAGCGGGAGTCCAAGAGACCCAGTACTTC. Protein product: CATSRERAGVQETQYF. The chain uses TRBV15 and TRBJ2-5; the match to TRBD2 covers 8 bases. The V segment lost 0 bases and the J segment 1 base; nucleotides outside the gene matches: 4. CDR3 length: 16 amino acids. Per germline, CDR1 LNHNV and CDR2 YYDKDF (reference sequence).

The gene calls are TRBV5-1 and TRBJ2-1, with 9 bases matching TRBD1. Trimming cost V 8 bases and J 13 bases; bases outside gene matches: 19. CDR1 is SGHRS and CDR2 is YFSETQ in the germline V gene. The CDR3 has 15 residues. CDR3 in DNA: TGCGCCAGATGGACAGGGGAGGGCCGTCCGGGGGCACAGTTCTTC. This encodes CARWTGEGRPGAQFF.

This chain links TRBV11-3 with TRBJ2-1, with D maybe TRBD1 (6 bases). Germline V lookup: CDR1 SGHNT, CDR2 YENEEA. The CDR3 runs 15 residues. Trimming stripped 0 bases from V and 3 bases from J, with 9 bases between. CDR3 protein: CASSLDQGNYNEQFF. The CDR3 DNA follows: TGTGCCAGCAGCTTAGACCAGGGGAACTACAATGAGCAGTTCTTC.

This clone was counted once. CDR3 DNA sequence: TGTGCCAGCAGTTGGGACGGGACTAGCCCCACCGGGGAGCTGTTTTTT. This gives the protein CASSWDGTSPTGELFF. The rearrangement links TRBV6-5 to TRBJ2-2, with TRBD2 identical over 9 bases. CDR1 and CDR2 (germline): MNHEY, SVGAGI. The CDR3 has 16 residues. V shed 4 bases, J shed 4 bases, and the junction held 7 bases outside the gene matches.

In DNA, the CDR3 is TGCGCCAGCACGTCTGCGGGAGTGGCGGATGAGCAGTTCTTC. Its protein product is CASTSAGVADEQFF. This rearrangement joins TRBV5-1 to TRBJ2-1; 7 bases map to TRBD2. V was pared by 6 bases and J by 8 bases, with 11 bases of the junction left unmatched. CDR1 SGHRS and CDR2 YFSETQ come from the germline V gene. This CDR3 is built from 14 residues.

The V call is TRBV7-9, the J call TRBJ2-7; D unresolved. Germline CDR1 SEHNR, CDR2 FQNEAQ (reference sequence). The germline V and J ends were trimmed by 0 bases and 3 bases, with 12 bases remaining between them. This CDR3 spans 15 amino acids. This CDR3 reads CASSLAVGRYYEQYF. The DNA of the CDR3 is TGTGCCAGCAGCTTAGCGGTCGGCAGGTACTACGAGCAGTACTTC.

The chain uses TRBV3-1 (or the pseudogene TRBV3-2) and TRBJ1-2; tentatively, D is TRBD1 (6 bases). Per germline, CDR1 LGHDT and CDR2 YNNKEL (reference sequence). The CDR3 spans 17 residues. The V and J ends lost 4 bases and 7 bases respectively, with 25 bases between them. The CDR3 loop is CASSPLGPGQNGAGYTF. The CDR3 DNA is TGTGCCAGCAGCCCTCTAGGGCCGGGACAAAATGGGGCTGGCTACACCTTC.

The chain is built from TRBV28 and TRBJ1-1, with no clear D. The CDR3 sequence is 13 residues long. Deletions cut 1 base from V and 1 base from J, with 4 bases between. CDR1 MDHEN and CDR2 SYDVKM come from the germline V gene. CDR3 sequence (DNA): TGTGCCAGCAGTTTATACACGAACACTGAAGCTTTCTTT. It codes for CASSLYTNTEAFF.

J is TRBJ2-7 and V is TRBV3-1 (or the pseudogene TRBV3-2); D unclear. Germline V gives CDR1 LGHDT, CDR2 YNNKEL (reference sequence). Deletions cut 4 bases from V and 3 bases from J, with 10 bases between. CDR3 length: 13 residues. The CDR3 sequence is CASSPDTFYEQYF. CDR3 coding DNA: TGTGCCAGCAGCCCCGACACCTTCTACGAGCAGTACTTC.

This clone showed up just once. The CDR3 DNA reads TGTGCCAGCAGTCCCTTCGGGATCTCTGGAAACACCATATATTTT. It specifies CASSPFGISGNTIYF. The chain links TRBV27 to TRBJ1-3; D is ambiguous. V lost 5 bases and J lost 0, with 11 bases in between. Per germline, CDR1 MNHEY and CDR2 SMNVEV (reference sequence). The CDR3 length is 15 residues.